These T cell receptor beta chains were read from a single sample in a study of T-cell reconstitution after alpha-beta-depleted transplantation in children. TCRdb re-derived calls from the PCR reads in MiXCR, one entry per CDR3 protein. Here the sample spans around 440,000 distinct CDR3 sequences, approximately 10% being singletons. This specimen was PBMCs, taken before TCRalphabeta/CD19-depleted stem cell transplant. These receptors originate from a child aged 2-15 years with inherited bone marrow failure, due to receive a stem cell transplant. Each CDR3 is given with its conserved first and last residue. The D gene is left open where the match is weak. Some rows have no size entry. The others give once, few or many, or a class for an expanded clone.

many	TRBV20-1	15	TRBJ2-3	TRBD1	TGCAGTGCTAGAGATGGGGACAGGGGCACAGATACGCAGTATTTT	CSARDGDRGTDTQYF
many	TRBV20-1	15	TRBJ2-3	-	TGCAGTGCTAGAGATCAGGGACGGTACACAGATACGCAGTATTTT	CSARDQGRYTDTQYF
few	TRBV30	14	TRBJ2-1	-	TGTGCCTGGAGTGTATGGAGCGGAGGCGATGAGCAGTTCTTC	CAWSVWSGGDEQFF
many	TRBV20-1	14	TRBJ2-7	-	TGCAGTGCTAGCCCGAGGGAGAGGGCCTACGAGCAGTACTTC	CSASPRERAYEQYF
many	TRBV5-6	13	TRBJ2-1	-	TGTGCCAGCAGCTTGGCGGGGCCCAATGAGCAGTTCTTC	CASSLAGPNEQFF
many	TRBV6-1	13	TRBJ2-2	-	TGTGCCAGCAGGAGAGGGGACACCGGGGAGCTGTTTTTT	CASRRGDTGELFF
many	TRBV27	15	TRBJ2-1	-	TGTGCCAGCAGTTCAACTAGCAAACGGTACAATGAGCAGTTCTTC	CASSSTSKRYNEQFF
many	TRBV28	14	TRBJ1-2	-	TGTGCCAGCAGTTTTAACACAGGAGGGTATGGCTACACCTTC	CASSFNTGGYGYTF
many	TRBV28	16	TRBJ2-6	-	TGTGCCAGCAGTTTAGTGGGCACCTCTGGGGCCAACGTCCTGACTTTC	CASSLVGTSGANVLTF
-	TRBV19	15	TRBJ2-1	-	TGTGCCAGTAGTATAATAGGGACCGCTTACAATGAGCAGTTCTTC	CASSIIGTAYNEQFF
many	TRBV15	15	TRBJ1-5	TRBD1	TGTGCCACCAGCAAATCCGGGACAGGGGACCAGCCCCAGCATTTT	CATSKSGTGDQPQHF
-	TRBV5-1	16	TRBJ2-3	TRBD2	TGCGCCAGCAGCTTTGGTAGCGGGAGGTACCCAGATACGCAGTATTTT	CASSFGSGRYPDTQYF
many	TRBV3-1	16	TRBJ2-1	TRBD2	TGTGCCAGCAGCCACCTAGCGGGAGGGCCTTACAATGAGCAGTTCTTC	CASSHLAGGPYNEQFF
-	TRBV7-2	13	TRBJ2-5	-	TGTGCCAGCAGCGCCGAGCACCAGGGGACCCAGTACTTC	CASSAEHQGTQYF
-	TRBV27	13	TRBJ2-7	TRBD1	TGTGCCAGCAGTTGGACAGGGGTGTACGAGCAGTACTTC	CASSWTGVYEQYF
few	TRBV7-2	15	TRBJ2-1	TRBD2	TGTGCCAGCAGCTTACGTGGGAGGGCCGGGAATGAGCAGTTCTTC	CASSLRGRAGNEQFF
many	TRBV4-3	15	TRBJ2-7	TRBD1	TGCGCCAGCAGCCAAGGGTGGGACAGGGTCTACGAGCAGTATTTC	CASSQGWDRVYEQYF
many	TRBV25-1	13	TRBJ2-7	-	TGTGCCAGCAGTGATGTCGGGCCTTACGAGCAGTACTTC	CASSDVGPYEQYF
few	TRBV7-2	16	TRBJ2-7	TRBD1	TGTGCCAGCAGCTTAGATCCGGGACAGGGCTCCTACGAGCAGTACTTC	CASSLDPGQGSYEQYF
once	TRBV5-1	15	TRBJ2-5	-	TGCGCCAGCAGCTTATCTGGCAGGTACCAAGAGAGCCAGTACTTC	CASSLSGRYQESQYF
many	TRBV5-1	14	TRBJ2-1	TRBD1	TGCGCCAGCAGCAAACCACAGGGGTACAATGAGCAGTTCTTC	CASSKPQGYNEQFF
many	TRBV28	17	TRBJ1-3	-	TGTGCCAGCAGTTCCACATGGCAGGGTTTGCCCGGAAACACCATATATTTT	CASSSTWQGLPGNTIYF
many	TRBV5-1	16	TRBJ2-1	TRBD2	TGCGCCAGCAGCTTGTTTGCGGGAGGGCCTTTCAATGAGCAGTTCTTC	CASSLFAGGPFNEQFF
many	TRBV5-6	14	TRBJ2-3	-	TGTGCCAGCAGCACTGGGGGTTTAGGCGATACGCAGTATTTT	CASSTGGLGDTQYF
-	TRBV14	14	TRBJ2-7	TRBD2	TGTGCCAGCAGCCAAGCTGCGGGAGTCTACGAGCAGTACTTC	CASSQAAGVYEQYF
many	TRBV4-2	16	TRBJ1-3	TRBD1	TGTGCCAGCAGCCAAGATACAGGGGGCACTGGAAACACCATATATTTT	CASSQDTGGTGNTIYF
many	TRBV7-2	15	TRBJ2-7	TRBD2	TGTGCCAGCAGCCGACTAGCGGGACCCTCCTACGAGCAGTACTTC	CASSRLAGPSYEQYF
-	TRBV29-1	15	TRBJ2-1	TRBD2	TGCAGCGTGCGTACTCGGCTAGCGGATCCACCGGGGCAGTTCTTC	CSVRTRLADPPGQFF
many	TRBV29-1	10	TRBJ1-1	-	TGCAGCGTCCTTGGTAAGGAAGCTTTCTTT	CSVLGKEAFF
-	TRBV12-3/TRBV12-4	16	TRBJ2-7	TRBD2	TGTGCCAGCATGGTTGGGGTAGCGGGAGCAACCTACGAGCAGTACTTC	CASMVGVAGATYEQYF
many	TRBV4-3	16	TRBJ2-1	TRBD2	TGCGCCAGCAGCCAAGTTTGGCCTAGCGGCACCAATGAGCAGTTCTTC	CASSQVWPSGTNEQFF
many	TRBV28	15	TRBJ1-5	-	TGTGCCAGCTGTTGGGCGGAGACCTTTAATCAGCCCCAGCATTTT	CASCWAETFNQPQHF
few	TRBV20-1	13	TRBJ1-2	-	TGCAGTGCTAGAGATGGGCAGGGGCTAGGCTACACCTTC	CSARDGQGLGYTF
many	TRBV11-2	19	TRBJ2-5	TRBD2	TGTGCCAGCAGCTTAGTCCGCCTAGCGGGAGGGCCGGTTAAGGAGACCCAGTACTTC	CASSLVRLAGGPVKETQYF
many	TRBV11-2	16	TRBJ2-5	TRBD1	TGTGCCAGCAGCTCTCATTACAGGGGGCTACAAGAGACCCAGTACTTC	CASSSHYRGLQETQYF
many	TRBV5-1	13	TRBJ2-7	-	TGCGCCAGCCGTCCCGGGACTGGGGGCGAGCAGTACTTC	CASRPGTGGEQYF
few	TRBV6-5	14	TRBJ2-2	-	TGTGCCAGCAGTTACTCGAGGGGGGGCGGGGAGCTGTTTTTT	CASSYSRGGGELFF
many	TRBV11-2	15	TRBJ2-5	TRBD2	TGTGCCAGCAGCTCTGGATCGGGGGGGCAAGAGACCCAGTACTTC	CASSSGSGGQETQYF
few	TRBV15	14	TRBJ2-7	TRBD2	TGTGCCACCAGCACTCGCGGGAGCTCCTACGAGCAGTACTTC	CATSTRGSSYEQYF
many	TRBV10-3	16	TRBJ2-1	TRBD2	TGTGCCATCAGTGGATCTAGCGGGAGGGGTGACAATGAGCAGTTCTTC	CAISGSSGRGDNEQFF
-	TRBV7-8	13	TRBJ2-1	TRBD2	TGTGCCAGCAGCACACTAGCGGGAGGTGAGCAGTTCTTC	CASSTLAGGEQFF
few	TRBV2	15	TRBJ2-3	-	TGTGCCAGCAGTGAGTCAGTATATAGCACAGATACGCAGTATTTT	CASSESVYSTDTQYF
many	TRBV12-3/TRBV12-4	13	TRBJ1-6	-	TGTGCCAGCAGTAGGTTCGCCTATTCACCCCTCCACTTT	CASSRFAYSPLHF
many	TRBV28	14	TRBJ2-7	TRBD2	TGTGCCAGCAGTTTAAGCGGGGCCCCCTACGAGCAGTACTTC	CASSLSGAPYEQYF
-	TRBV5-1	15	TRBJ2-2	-	TGCGCCAGCAGCCCGGACCCCGGCTGGGGCGGGGAGCTGTTTTTT	CASSPDPGWGGELFF
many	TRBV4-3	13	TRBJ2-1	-	TGCGCCAGCAGCCAAGAAATCCCCAATGAGCAGTTCTTC	CASSQEIPNEQFF
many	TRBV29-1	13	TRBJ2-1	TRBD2	TGCAGCGTAGCCGGGACTAGCAACAATGAGCAGTTCTTC	CSVAGTSNNEQFF
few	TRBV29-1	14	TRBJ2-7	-	TGCAGCGTCGACGACTTGACGGATACCTACGAGCAGTACTTC	CSVDDLTDTYEQYF
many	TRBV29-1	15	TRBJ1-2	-	TGCAGCGTCCCCCTTACGGTGGCGGGCGCCTATGGCTACACCTTC	CSVPLTVAGAYGYTF
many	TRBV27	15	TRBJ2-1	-	TGTGCCAGCAGTTTATACGAACTAGCCTTCAATGAGCAGTTCTTC	CASSLYELAFNEQFF
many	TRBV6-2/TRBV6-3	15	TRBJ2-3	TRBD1	TGTGCCAGCAGTTTGGGGACAGGGTCCACAGATACGCAGTATTTT	CASSLGTGSTDTQYF
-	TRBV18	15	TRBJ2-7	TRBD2	TGTGCCAGCTCACCACGGAGGGAACTAGCGGACGAGCAGTACTTC	CASSPRRELADEQYF
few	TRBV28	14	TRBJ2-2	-	TGTGCCAGCAGTGGCGGATTGTCGGCCGGGGAGCTGTTTTTT	CASSGGLSAGELFF
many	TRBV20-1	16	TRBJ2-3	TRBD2	TGCAGTGCTAGAGCCCTAGCGGGAGCCTCCACAGATACGCAGTATTTT	CSARALAGASTDTQYF
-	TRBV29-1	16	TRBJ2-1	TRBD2	TGCAGCGTGGGGGGACTAGCGGGAGGGCCAAGCAATGAGCAGTTCTTC	CSVGGLAGGPSNEQFF
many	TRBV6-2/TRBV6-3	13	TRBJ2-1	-	TGTGCCAGCAGTTATTCGGGTCAGAATGAGCAGTTCTTC	CASSYSGQNEQFF
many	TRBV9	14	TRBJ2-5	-	TGTGCCAGCAGCGTAGGAGTGGGAGGAGAGACCCAGTACTTC	CASSVGVGGETQYF
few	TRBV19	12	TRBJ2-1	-	TGTGCCAGTAGTACCCATTACAATGAGCAGTTCTTC	CASSTHYNEQFF
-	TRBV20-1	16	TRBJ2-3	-	TGCAGTGCTAGAGATAGGTCGGGGAGATGGGCAGATACGCAGTATTTT	CSARDRSGRWADTQYF
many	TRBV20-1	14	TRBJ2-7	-	TGCAGTGCTAGGCAATGGGAAGGGGCGGGCGAGCAGTACTTC	CSARQWEGAGEQYF